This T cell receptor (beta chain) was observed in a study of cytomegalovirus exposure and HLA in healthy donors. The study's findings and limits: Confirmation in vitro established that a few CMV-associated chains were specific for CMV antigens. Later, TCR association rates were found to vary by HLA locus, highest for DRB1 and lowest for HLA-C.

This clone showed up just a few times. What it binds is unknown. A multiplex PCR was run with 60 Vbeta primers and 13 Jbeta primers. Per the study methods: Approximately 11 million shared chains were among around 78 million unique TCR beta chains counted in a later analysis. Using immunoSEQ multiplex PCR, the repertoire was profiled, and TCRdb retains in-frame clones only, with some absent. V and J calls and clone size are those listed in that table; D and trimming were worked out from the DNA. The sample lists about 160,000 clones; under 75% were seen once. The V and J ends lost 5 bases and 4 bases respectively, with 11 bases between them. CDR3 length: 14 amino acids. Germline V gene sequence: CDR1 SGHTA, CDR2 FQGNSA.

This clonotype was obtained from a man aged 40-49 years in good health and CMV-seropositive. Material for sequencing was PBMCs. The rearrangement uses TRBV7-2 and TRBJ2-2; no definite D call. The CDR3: CASSPLSRTGELFF. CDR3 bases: TGTGCCAGCAGCCCCCTGTCCCGCACCGGGGAGCTGTTTTTT.